What follows is one TCR beta chain and its context. This clone was recorded once. Its antigen has not been determined. Base quality data are lacking; no much larger clone is found one base away. This sample was taken from a study of OX40 agonist ivuxolimab in advanced cancers. Describing the broader study: Ivuxolimab, which targeted the costimulatory receptor OX40 (CD134), was an agonistic, fully human IgG2 monoclonal antibody. Intravenous ivuxolimab was administered to patients every 2 weeks at six dose levels: 0.01, 0.1, 0.3, 1.5, 3 and 10 mg/kg. Patients were allowed to have had prior anti-PD-1, anti-PD-L1 or anti-CTLA-4 therapy, and more than 35% of the dose-escalation patients had been treated with checkpoint inhibitors. Peripheral TCRbeta sequencing aimed to test whether ivuxolimab altered TCR sequence diversity and caused clonal T-cell expansion. The paper describes the monotherapy dose-escalation part (N = 52 patients) of the phase I trial of ivuxolimab. Among the roughly 50 dose-escalation patients, some 19 had hepatocellular carcinoma, 15 melanoma, 9 renal cell carcinoma and 9 head and neck cancer. The dose-escalation cohort was about 83% male with a mean age of about 60 years, ranging from 23 to 79. Partial responses occurred in three dose-escalation patients, of whom one had hepatocellular carcinoma and two had cutaneous melanoma.

The full study reports these points: Low levels of normalized T-cell clonal expansion were also seen in some nonresponding patients. In the 0.1-3.0 mg/kg groups, partial responders had among the lowest normalized peripheral clonal expansion, particularly in CD8+ T cells. After ivuxolimab, expanded clones were on average more numerous among CD8+ T cells than among CD4+ T cells. The antigen specificity of the peripheral T cells that underwent clonal expansion was not determined. Clonal expansion of both CD4+ and CD8+ blood T cells was observed from baseline to week 6 at doses 0.1 to 3.0 mg/kg.

CDR1 is given as GTSNPN and CDR2 as SVGIG, both from the germline V gene (reference sequence). V lost 1 base and J lost 3 bases; the stretch between them is 19 bases long. The CDR3 runs 16 amino acids, cysteine and phenylalanine included. The DNA shown is the 48-base CDR3, in frame from base 1. Patients with autoimmune disease history or receiving systemic immunosuppression were excluded from the trial. Peripheral blood for TCR sequencing was collected from all dose cohorts at baseline, on cycle 4 day 1, and on cycle 7 day 1. The samples were taken from a phase I, first-in-human, multicenter, open-label dose-escalation trial of ivuxolimab. The trial enrolled adults with locally advanced or metastatic head and neck squamous cell, hepatocellular, melanoma or renal cell carcinoma. Before TCR sequencing, CD4+ and CD8+ T cells were separately sorted from peripheral blood. To sequence the TCRbeta CDR3 region, genomic DNA was isolated from the sorted cells. The immunoSEQ Assay was used for sequencing of TCRbeta CDR3 regions. TCRdb holds this immuneACCESS table with in-frame rearrangements only. Some clones are missing; in checked studies, unresolved V genes explain under half, and the rest has no known cause. The sample includes around 15,000 clones, with 76% observed a single time. 16% of the sample lies in the top ten.

The sequence is built from TRBV30 and TRBJ2-7, with a tentative D gene TRBD1 over 6 matching bases. The TCR originated in an adult with an advanced solid tumor such as melanoma, head and neck, liver or kidney cancer. The sequenced sample was CD4+ or CD8+ T cells sorted from blood, obtained in a trial of the OX40 agonist ivuxolimab. CDR3 region: CAWSGVGQGLLYEQYF. The DNA sequence is TGTGCCTGGAGTGGGGTGGGGCAGGGGCTTCTCTACGAGCAGTACTTC.